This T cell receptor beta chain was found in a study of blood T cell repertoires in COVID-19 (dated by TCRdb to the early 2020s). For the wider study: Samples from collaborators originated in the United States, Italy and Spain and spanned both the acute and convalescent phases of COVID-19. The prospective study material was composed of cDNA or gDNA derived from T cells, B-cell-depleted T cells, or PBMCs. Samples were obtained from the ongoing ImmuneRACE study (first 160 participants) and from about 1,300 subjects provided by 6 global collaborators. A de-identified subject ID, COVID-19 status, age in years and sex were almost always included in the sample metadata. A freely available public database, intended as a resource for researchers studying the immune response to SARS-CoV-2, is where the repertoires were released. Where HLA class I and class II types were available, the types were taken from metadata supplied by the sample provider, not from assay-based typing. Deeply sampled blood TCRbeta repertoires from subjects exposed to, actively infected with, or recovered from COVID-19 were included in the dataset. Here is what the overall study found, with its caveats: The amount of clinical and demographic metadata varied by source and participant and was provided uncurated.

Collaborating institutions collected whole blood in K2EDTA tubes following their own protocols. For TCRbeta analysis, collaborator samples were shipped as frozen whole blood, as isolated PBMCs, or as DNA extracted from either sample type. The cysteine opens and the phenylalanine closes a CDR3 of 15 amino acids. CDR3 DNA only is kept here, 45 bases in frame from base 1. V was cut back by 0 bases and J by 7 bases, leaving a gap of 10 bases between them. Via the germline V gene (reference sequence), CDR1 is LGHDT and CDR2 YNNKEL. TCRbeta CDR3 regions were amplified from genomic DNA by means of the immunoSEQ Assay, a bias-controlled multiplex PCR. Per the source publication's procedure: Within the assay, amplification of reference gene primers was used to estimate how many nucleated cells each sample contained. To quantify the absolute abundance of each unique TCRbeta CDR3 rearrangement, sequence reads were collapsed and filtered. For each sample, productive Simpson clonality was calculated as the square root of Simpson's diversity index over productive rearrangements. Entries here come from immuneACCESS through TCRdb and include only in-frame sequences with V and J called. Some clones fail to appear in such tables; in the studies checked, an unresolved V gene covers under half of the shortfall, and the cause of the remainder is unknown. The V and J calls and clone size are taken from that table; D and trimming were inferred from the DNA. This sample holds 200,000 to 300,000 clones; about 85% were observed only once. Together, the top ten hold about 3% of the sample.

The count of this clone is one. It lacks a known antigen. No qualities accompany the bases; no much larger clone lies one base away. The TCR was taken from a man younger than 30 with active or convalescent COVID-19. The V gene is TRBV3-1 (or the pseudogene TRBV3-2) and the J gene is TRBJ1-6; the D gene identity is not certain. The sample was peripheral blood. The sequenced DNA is TGTGCCAGCAGCCAAGATCCCTGGCGGAATTCACCCCTCCACTTT. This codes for CASSQDPWRNSPLHF.